The clone carrying this T cell receptor (beta chain) was counted ten times or more. The sorting of naive CD8 T cells used the CD8+CD4-CCR7+CD45RA+ phenotype. Bulk libraries came from a prior protocol with listed TCR primers. TCRdb re-analysed the PCR reads in MiXCR, keeping a single row per CDR3 protein. The table has 300,000 to 350,000 distinct CDR3 sequences, about 21% seen once. These data belong to a study of molecular identifiers for immune sequencing clone quantification. The germline V gene encodes CDR1 SGHTA and CDR2 FQGNSA. The CDR3 is made up of 15 amino acids. The V and J ends lost 6 bases and 8 bases respectively, with 20 bases between them.

The source of this sequence is a human donor in good health. Some libraries in this study had Jurkat cell RNA spiked in. Sequenced: naive CD8+ T cells from blood, with Jurkat cell RNA spiked in. Subset reported: FACS-sorted CD8+CD4-CCR7+CD45RA+ naive T cells. The chain combines TRBV7-2 with TRBJ2-4; D is unclear. The CDR3 reads CASRLTSIGLDIQYF. The CDR3 coding sequence is TGTGCCAGCAGGTTAACCAGTATCGGTTTGGACATTCAGTACTTC.